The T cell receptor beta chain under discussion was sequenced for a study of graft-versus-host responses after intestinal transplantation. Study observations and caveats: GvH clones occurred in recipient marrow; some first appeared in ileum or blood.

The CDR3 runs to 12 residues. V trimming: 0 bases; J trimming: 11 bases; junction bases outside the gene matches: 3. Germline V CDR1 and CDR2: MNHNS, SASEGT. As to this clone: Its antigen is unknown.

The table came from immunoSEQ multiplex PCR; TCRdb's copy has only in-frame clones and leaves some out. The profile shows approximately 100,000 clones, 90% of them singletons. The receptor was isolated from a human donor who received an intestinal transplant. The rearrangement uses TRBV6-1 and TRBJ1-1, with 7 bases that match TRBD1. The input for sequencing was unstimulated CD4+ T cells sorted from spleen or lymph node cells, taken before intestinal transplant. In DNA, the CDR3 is TGTGCCAGCAGTGAAGCTCCAGGGGGTGCTTTCTTT. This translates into CASSEAPGGAFF.